These 26 T cell receptor beta chains came from one sample sequenced in a study of blood T cells in healthy people across ages (dated by TCRdb to about 2015). The method was 5' RACE. These reads were obtained on an Illumina HiSeq 2500. The second PCR ran for about 7 to 11 cycles and used a J-beta primer mix along with a sample-barcoded 5' primer. TCRdb reworked the public reads: Q25 trimming with fastp, MiXCR clone assembly, productive beta chains retained. Rows are unified per CDR3 protein, each entry keeping the most common DNA and genes. The sample table records over a million distinct CDR3 sequences; 20% to 25% of these occur just once. The ten largest clones take up 0.65% to 0.75% of the sample. This same sample was also part of a study on T cells of mothers and their children.

The source material was blood. The source is a girl aged 2 to 10 in good health.

The rearrangement links TRBV6-6 to TRBJ2-7; 7 positions agree with TRBD2. CDR3 length equals 14 residues. After removal of 7 bases from V and 2 bases from J, the junction contained 8 bases not matched to a gene. The germline V gene encodes CDR1 MNHNY and CDR2 SVGAGI (reference sequence). The CDR3 DNA is TGTGCCAGCACCCACCGCCGGGGGGCCTACGAGCAGTACTTC. It codes for CASTHRRGAYEQYF.

In this sample, this clonotype turned up a few times. The rearrangement links TRBV12-3 or TRBV12-4 to TRBJ2-2; a possible D gene is TRBD2 (7 bases). This CDR3 region has 14 residues. Trimming removed 3 bases from V and 6 bases from J, with 11 bases in between. CDR3 sequence: CASSFGGRPGELFF. The DNA of the CDR3 is TGTGCCAGCAGTTTCGGGGGGCGCCCCGGGGAGCTGTTTTTT.

V is TRBV25-1 and J is TRBJ1-2; unclear D gene. The germline V gene encodes CDR1 MGHDK and CDR2 SYGVNS. This CDR3 has 14 amino acids. The germline V and J ends were trimmed by 2 bases and 4 bases, with 11 bases remaining between them. CDR3 protein: CASSEDPPTYGYTF. The CDR3 region has the DNA TGTGCCAGCAGTGAAGACCCACCCACCTATGGCTACACCTTC.

In this sample, this clonotype turned up a few times. V and J are TRBV7-2 and TRBJ1-6, with a tentative D call TRBD1 (5 bases). V was clipped by 8 bases and J by 7 bases, with 12 bases between them. Germline loops: CDR1 SGHTA, CDR2 FQGNSA. The CDR3 runs 13 residues. The CDR3 bases are TGTGCCAGCGGACAAGGGGTCAATTCACCCCTCCACTTT. Amino acid sequence: CASGQGVNSPLHF.

This clonotype was counted a few times. The rearrangement joins TRBV27 to TRBJ1-6, with D uncertain. V was shortened by 1 base and J by 8 bases, with 6 bases between the two germline ends. There are 13 residues in the CDR3. Per the germline V gene, CDR1 is MNHEY and CDR2 is SMNVEV (reference sequence). The CDR3 spells CASSLLGDSPLHF. CDR3 sequence (DNA): TGTGCCAGCAGTTTATTAGGAGATTCACCCCTCCACTTT.

The chain carries TRBV10-3 and TRBJ1-1, with D perhaps TRBD1 (6 bases). The germline V gene encodes CDR1 ENHRY and CDR2 SYGVKD. CDR3 length: 13 amino acids. Trimming cost V 5 bases and J 2 bases, with 9 bases left between them. The CDR3 region has the DNA TGTGCCATCAGTAGGGGGGAAAACACTGAAGCTTTCTTT. Protein product: CAISRGENTEAFF.

Concerning this clonotype itself: Germline and junction disagree at one end, which may indicate a read error. The chain uses TRBV2 and TRBJ2-6; D could derive from TRBD1 or TRBD2 (7 bases each). The CDR3 totals 16 residues. Germline CDR1 reads SNHLY; CDR2 reads FYNNEI. CDR3 residues: CASTEGRGPGANVLTF. The CDR3 DNA reads TGTGCCAGCACTGAAGGGAGGGGGCCGGGGGCCAACGTCCTGACTTTC. Drawing the rest from reference TRBV2 and TRBJ2-6, the complete variable domain is EPEVTQTPSHQVTQMGQEVILRCVPISNHLYFYWYRQILGQKVEFLVSFYNNEISEKSEIFDDQFSVERPDGSNFTLKIRSTKLEDSAMYFCASTEGRGPGANVLTFGAGSRLTVL.

The CDR3 protein is CASSGQAYNEQFF. The CDR3 DNA reads TGCGCCAGCAGCGGACAGGCCTACAATGAGCAGTTCTTC. The chain links TRBV4-3 to TRBJ2-1; 7 nucleotides align to TRBD1. CDR3 size: 13 residues. The V segment lost 5 bases and the J segment 2 bases; nucleotides outside the gene matches: 0. Germline CDR1 reads LGHNA; CDR2 reads YSLEER.

The J gene is TRBJ2-5, the V gene TRBV7-4; a weak D match, TRBD2 (5 bases). Between the trimmed V and J ends, which lost 5 bases and 9 bases, there was a span of 19 bases. Per the germline V gene, CDR1 is SGHVT and CDR2 is SQSDAQ. This CDR3 is 14 amino acids long. The CDR3 reads CASSTQDFPEAQYF. The CDR3 bases are TGTGCCAGCAGCACCCAGGACTTTCCCGAGGCCCAGTACTTC. The variable domain in full, with the rest retrieved from reference TRBV7-4 and TRBJ2-5, is GAGVSQSPRYKVAKRGRDVALRCDSISGHVTLYWYRQTLGQGSEVLTYSQSDAQRDKSGRPSGRFSAERPERSVSTLKIQRTEQGDSAVYLCASSTQDFPEAQYFGPGTRLLVL.

This clonotype was picked up a small number of times. This rearrangement joins TRBV24-1 to TRBJ2-3; 8 bases are a match to TRBD2. Losses at the gene ends were 4 bases for V and 6 bases for J; bases not matched to a gene: 5. The length of the CDR3 is 14 residues. In germline, CDR1 is KGHDR, CDR2 SFDVKD. CDR3: CATSEMTSVDTQYF. The CDR3 region has the DNA TGTGCCACCAGTGAGATGACTAGCGTGGATACGCAGTATTTT.

This clonotype was counted at least ten times. The genes are TRBV6-1 and TRBJ1-2; D is perhaps TRBD1 (6 bases). Trimming left V 1 base short and J 4 bases short, with 13 bases between. Germline CDR1 reads MNHNS; CDR2 reads SASEGT. The CDR3 sequence is 15 residues long. For the CDR3, the DNA is TGTGCCAGCAGTGAAGTCGGACAGCCGTTCTATGGCTACACCTTC. This encodes CASSEVGQPFYGYTF.

Ten or more counts support this clonotype. The chain joins TRBV7-9 to TRBJ2-7; a weak D match, TRBD2 (6 bases). The CDR3 is made up of 13 amino acids. Trimming left V 0 bases short and J 3 bases short, with 6 bases between. From germline, CDR1 is SEHNR and CDR2 FQNEAQ (reference sequence). CDR3 sequence reads: CASSLAGGYEQYF. The CDR3 bases are TGTGCCAGCAGCTTAGCGGGGGGCTACGAGCAGTACTTC.

Worth noting for this clonotype: Because it lacks the conserved phenylalanine or tryptophan at the end, this CDR3 is likely a read error. CDR3 region: CASSWSGGASNEQFL. The CDR3 DNA is TGTGCCAGCAGTTGGAGCGGGGGGGCCAGCAATGAGCAGTTCCTC. The chain is built from TRBV2 and TRBJ2-1; 10 bases fit TRBD2. In germline, CDR1 is SNHLY, CDR2 FYNNEI. Trimming took 5 bases from V and 6 from J; bases not matched to a gene: 7. This CDR3 has 15 residues.

The gene calls are TRBV5-4 and TRBJ1-1, with TRBD1 matching 7 bases. This CDR3 has 16 amino acids. The V segment lost 3 bases and the J segment 6 bases; nucleotides outside the gene matches: 14. Germline assignment: CDR1 SGHNT and CDR2 YYREEE (reference sequence). The chain's CDR3 is CASSYGTDSRKSEAFF. In DNA, the CDR3 is TGTGCCAGCAGCTACGGGACAGACTCTCGGAAGTCTGAAGCTTTCTTT.

This rearrangement joins TRBV6-1 to TRBJ2-5, with TRBD1 matching over 11 bases. The DNA end is more similar to TRBJ2-7, so the J call may be wrong. The CDR3 sequence is 16 residues long. Per germline, CDR1 MNHNS and CDR2 SASEGT. DNA for the CDR3: TGTGCCAGCAGTGGGTTTTCCGGGACAGGGGGTTACGAGCAGTACTTC. Translating gives CASSGFSGTGGYEQYF.

The J gene is TRBJ2-3, the V gene TRBV28, with 9 bases that match TRBD1. The V and J ends lost 3 bases and 4 bases, in that order; junction bases with no gene match: 8. Looked up from germline, CDR1 is MDHEN and CDR2 is SYDVKM. The CDR3 extends over 16 amino acids. CDR3 protein: CASSLLETGGPDTQYF. The CDR3 nucleotides read TGTGCCAGCAGTTTGCTTGAGACAGGGGGTCCAGATACGCAGTATTTT.

With regard to this clonotype: Germline is not matched at one junction end, which may reflect a read error. The chain links TRBV12-3 or TRBV12-4 to TRBJ2-5; D might be TRBD2 (5 bases). The CDR3 sequence is 12 residues long. CDR3 residues: CASSSTYDERFF. The CDR3, as DNA: TGTGCCAGCAGTTCGACTTACGATGAGCGGTTCTTC.

This clonotype was observed a handful of times. The chain links TRBV5-6 to TRBJ2-5; 10 nucleotides align to TRBD2. TRBJ2-7 matches the DNA end more closely, so the J call is doubtful. The CDR3 covers 19 residues. CDR1 SGHDT and CDR2 YYEEEE come from the germline V gene. In nucleotides, the CDR3 is TGTGCCAGCAGCTTGGTCGTCCCGGGACTAGCGTCGAACACCTACGAGCAGTACTTC. Its translation is CASSLVVPGLASNTYEQYF.

V gene TRBV12-3 or TRBV12-4 combines with J gene TRBJ1-1; 7 nucleotides align to TRBD1. With 3 bases clipped from V and 7 bases from J, the junction kept 11 bases outside the gene matches. The CDR3 has 15 amino acids. The CDR3 loop is CASSLIWGQSLEAFF. In nucleotides, the CDR3 is TGTGCCAGCAGTTTGATATGGGGACAGAGCCTTGAAGCTTTCTTT.

The rearrangement links TRBV19 to TRBJ1-5; D unclear. This CDR3 has 14 amino acids. V was clipped by 3 bases and J by 2 bases, with 8 bases between them. Germline CDR1 reads LNHDA; CDR2 reads SQIVND (reference sequence). The CDR3 here is CASSMLAGNQPQHF. The CDR3 bases are TGTGCCAGTAGTATGCTAGCGGGCAATCAGCCCCAGCATTTT.

In this sample, this clonotype turned up a few times. The V gene is TRBV7-2, the J gene TRBJ2-7, with 8 nucleotides matching TRBD2. This CDR3 spans 15 amino acids. The V segment lost 4 bases and the J segment 6 bases; nucleotides outside the gene matches: 11. Germline CDR1 and CDR2: SGHTA and FQGNSA. In DNA, the CDR3 is TGTGCCAGCAGCTCCCTCGCGGGAGGAATAGGCGAGCAGTACTTC. The encoded protein is CASSSLAGGIGEQYF.

This clonotype showed up just a few times. The V gene is TRBV5-1, the J gene TRBJ2-5, with 13 bases aligning to TRBD2. The DNA end lines up better with TRBJ2-1; the J call may be wrong. The CDR3 loop spans 15 amino acids. Germline CDR1 SGHRS, CDR2 YFSETQ. CDR3 in amino acids: CASSLRTSGGHEQFF. The CDR3 DNA sequence: TGCGCCAGCAGCTTAAGGACTAGCGGGGGCCATGAGCAGTTCTTC.

This clonotype has a handful of counts. This chain joins TRBV14 and TRBJ1-1; D not resolved. There are 15 residues in the CDR3. Germline assignment: CDR1 SGHDN and CDR2 FVKESK. The germline V and J ends were trimmed by 6 bases and 8 bases, with 22 bases remaining between them. CDR3 coding DNA: TGTGCCAGCAGTGCGCCGTATCAAGGCCAGACAGAAGCTTTCTTT. Its protein product is CASSAPYQGQTEAFF. The full variable domain, completed using reference TRBV14 and TRBJ1-1, is EAGVTQFPSHSVIEKGQTVTLRCDPISGHDNLYWYRRVMGKEIKFLLHFVKESKQDESGMPNNRFLAERTGGTYSTLKVQPAELEDSGVYFCASSAPYQGQTEAFFGQGTRLTVV.

This chain links TRBV29-1 with TRBJ2-5, with no clear D. The germline CDR1 and CDR2 sequences are SQVTM and ANQGSEA. With 4 bases removed from V and 1 base from J, the gap between germline ends came to 16 bases. The CDR3 is 15 residues long. The CDR3 DNA reads TGCAGCGTTGGAAGAATGTGGGGAACCCAAGAGACCCAGTACTTC. Protein product: CSVGRMWGTQETQYF.

This chain connects TRBV7-9 to TRBJ2-5; D is perhaps TRBD1 (6 bases). The J call may be wrong; the DNA end is better matched by TRBJ2-7. This CDR3 has 15 amino acids. Germline values: CDR1 SEHNR, CDR2 FQNEAQ (reference sequence). CDR3 nucleotide sequence: TGTGCCAGCAGCTTAGGCGCCGACAGGTTCTACGAGCAGTACTTC. It encodes CASSLGADRFYEQYF.

The table lists this clonotype with a few counts. The V and J genes are TRBV21-1 and TRBJ1-1; the tabulated D call, TRBD1, remains unverified against the DNA. TRBV21-1 is listed as a pseudogene. This CDR3 is 15 amino acids long. CDR3: CASPRTGEMGTEAFF. CDR3 nucleotides: TGTGCCAGCCCTCGGACAGGGGAAATGGGCACTGAAGCTTTCTTT.